Given below is one TCR beta chain in context. No antigen is known for it. The sample comes from a study of STAT3 mutations in large granular lymphocyte leukemia. Study at large: Roughly half the longitudinally sequenced T-LGLL patients had canonical STAT3 mutations. More than half of T-LGLL patients received immunosuppressive therapy.

V gave up 6 bases and J gave up 11 bases; unmatched junction bases: 16. This CDR3 is built from 16 residues. The V gene's germline CDR1 is LNHDA and CDR2 SQIVND (reference sequence). Each sample's TCRbeta library yielded on average about 40,773 productive templates. The table came from immunoSEQ multiplex PCR; TCRdb's copy has only in-frame clones and leaves some out. The sample has over 10,000 clones; around 76% are singletons. Study conclusions and caveats: Variable sampling intervals and differing treatment regimens complicated linking therapy response to TCR clonal burden changes. In T-cell large granular lymphocyte leukemia, about half of patients showed multiple immunodominant subclonotypes.

The TCR comes from a man aged 55-75 years with T-cell large granular lymphocyte leukemia. Some clones in this sample may be carry-over from other donors' samples. Sequenced input: peripheral blood mononuclear cells. The chain recombines TRBV19 with TRBJ2-1, with TRBD2 matching 10 bases. CDR3 protein: CASSTLTGLAFPQQFF. The CDR3 nucleotides are TGTGCCAGTAGCACTTTAACGGGACTAGCGTTCCCACAGCAGTTCTTC.